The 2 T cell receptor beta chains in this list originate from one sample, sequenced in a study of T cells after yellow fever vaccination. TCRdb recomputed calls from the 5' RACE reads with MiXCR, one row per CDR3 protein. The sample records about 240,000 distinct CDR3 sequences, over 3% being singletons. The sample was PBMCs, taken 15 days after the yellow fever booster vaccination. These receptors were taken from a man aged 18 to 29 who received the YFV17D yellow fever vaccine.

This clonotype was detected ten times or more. CDR3 sequence (DNA): TGCAGTGCGAGGGGGCAAAGCCAGGCTCAGCCCCAGCATTTT. Translation: CSARGQSQAQPQHF. The gene calls are TRBV20-1 and TRBJ1-5, with 7 positions matching TRBD1. The CDR3 consists of 14 residues. Germline-derived CDR1 and CDR2 are DFQATT and SNEGSKA (reference sequence). The ends lost 6 bases at V and 6 bases at J; junction bases unmatched: 11.

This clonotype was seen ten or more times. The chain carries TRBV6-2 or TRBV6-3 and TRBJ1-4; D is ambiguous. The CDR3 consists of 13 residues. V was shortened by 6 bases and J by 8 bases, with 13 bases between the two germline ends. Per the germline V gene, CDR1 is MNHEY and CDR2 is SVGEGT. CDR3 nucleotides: TGTGCCAGCAGCCGCGCTAGAGGCGAAAAACTGTTTTTT. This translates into CASSRARGEKLFF.